Detailed here is one TCR beta chain. No cognate antigen has been identified for it. It has no much larger one-base neighbor in the sample; base qualities were not kept. Every donor was a healthy Caucasian. Miltenyi CD45RO+ enrichment and human naive T-cell isolation kits were used to isolate memory (CD45RO+) and naive T cells from PBMC. This specimen comes from a study of identical twins (dated by TCRdb to about 2016). Regarding the study in general: To test whether fetal clonotypes persist, the study used deep sequencing on TCR alpha and beta repertoires from monozygotic twins, unrelated adults of various ages, and cord blood. To rule out contamination, replicate twin experiments were performed at different times with different library preparation protocols.

The paper as a whole reports these results and caveats: Out-of-frame TCR alpha sequences shared between twins showed an excess of low generation-probability sequences compared with coincidental sharing between unrelated individuals. Conclusions relied on cross-sectional statistical analysis, since the same donors could not be followed over many years. In beta out-of-frame sequences, excess twin sharing was weaker, because having fewer shared sequences lowered the signal-to-noise ratio. Zero-insertion analyses could be partly confounded by invariant T cells such as MAIT and iNKT, though diverse VJ usage argued against such confounding for most clonotypes. In monozygotic twins, out-of-frame TCR alpha sharing was systematically underestimated by recombination models, although the models agreed with sharing between unrelated individuals. Abundant cord blood beta clonotypes carried fewer insertions; young adult naive repertoires showed a weaker similar trend, while memory repertoires showed none.

Library prep was done by 5' RACE. The listed sequencing device is Illumina HiSeq 2000. A universal primer binding site was added through template switching, and the final cDNA carried a unique molecular identifier so that TCR cDNA molecules could be counted accurately. First-strand cDNA for TCR alpha and beta chains was synthesized from specific primers in the conserved constant-segment region. To control for contamination, every cDNA library carried two barcodes: a SMART-Mk sample barcode plus Illumina barcodes. TruSeq adapter sequences and Illumina sample barcodes were added in two successive PCR steps. Sequencing of the TCR alpha and beta cDNA libraries was done on the Illumina HiSeq platform using custom primers. The paper's data handling went like this. MiGEC was used to process raw reads and extract unique molecular identifiers, and MiXCR was used to find CDR3 positions. Recombination models were inferred per individual with the repgenHMM and IGoR tools using an EM algorithm. Shared clonotypes were analyzed with the tcR package in R, and sharing was normalized by the product of cloneset sizes. To study raw recombination without the effects of thymic and clonal selection, out-of-frame nonproductive sequences were analyzed. TCRdb itself trimmed the public reads at Q25 with fastp, ran MiXCR and retained productive beta chains. Identical CDR3 protein sequences are pooled into one entry, listed with their most common genes and DNA. These V and J calls originate from TCRdb's pipeline instead of the authors' own analysis. In all, the sample holds fewer than 250,000 distinct CDR3 sequences, and roughly a tenth of those were seen once. The top ten constitute about 5% of the sample.

The germline V and J ends show losses of 4 bases and 9 bases respectively, and no gene match explains 5 bases of the junction. In the germline V gene, CDR1 corresponds to SGHRS and CDR2 to YFSETQ. The CDR3 spans 13 residues, from the cysteine through the phenylalanine. The retained sequence is limited to the CDR3, 39 bases, with the frame set at the first base. This TCR was sampled from a young woman in good health. The material sequenced was memory (CD45RO+) T cells sorted from blood. According to the study, the label for this sample's cell subset or site signals: CD45RO+ enriched T cells. The receptor chain draws on TRBV5-1 and TRBJ1-2; 11 middle bases align to TRBD1. The CDR3 region reads CASSPGQGARYTF. The DNA sequence reads TGCGCCAGCAGCCCCGGACAGGGGGCACGCTACACCTTC.